This T cell receptor beta chain originates from a study of OX40 agonist ivuxolimab in advanced cancers. For the study in its entirety: Ivuxolimab was a fully human IgG2 agonistic monoclonal antibody targeting the costimulatory receptor OX40 (CD134). Patients were allowed to have had prior anti-PD-1, anti-PD-L1 or anti-CTLA-4 therapy, and around 40% of the dose-escalation patients had previously received checkpoint inhibitors. Intravenous ivuxolimab was administered to patients every 2 weeks at six dose levels: 0.01, 0.1, 0.3, 1.5, 3 and 10 mg/kg. A male proportion of roughly 80% and a mean age of approximately 61 years, ranging from roughly 23 to 85, were recorded for the dose-escalation cohort. The purpose of peripheral TCRbeta sequencing was to test whether ivuxolimab changed TCR sequence diversity and led to clonal T-cell expansion. Partial responses occurred in three dose-escalation patients, of whom one had hepatocellular carcinoma and two had cutaneous melanoma. The paper covers the monotherapy dose-escalation part of the phase I ivuxolimab trial, which included N ≈ 52 patients. Of the roughly 54 dose-escalation patients, hepatocellular carcinoma was present in some 19, melanoma in approximately 15, renal cell carcinoma in 9 and head and neck cancer in 9. Results and caveats for the whole study, not just this receptor: In the 0.1-3.0 mg/kg groups, partial responders were among the patients with the lowest normalized peripheral clonal expansion, particularly in CD8+ T cells. After ivuxolimab, more expanded clones were found on average in CD8+ T cells than in CD4+ T cells. Clonal expansion of both CD4+ and CD8+ blood T cells was observed from baseline to week 6 at doses 0.1 to 3.0 mg/kg. Which antigens the clonally expanded peripheral T cells were specific for was not determined. Low levels of normalized T-cell clonal expansion were also shown by some nonresponding patients.

Patients with a history of autoimmune disease or receiving systemic immunosuppression were excluded from the trial. Peripheral blood for TCR sequencing was drawn from every dose cohort at baseline, at cycle 4 day 1 and at cycle 7 day 1. Samples were obtained from an open-label, multicenter, first-in-human phase I dose-escalation trial of ivuxolimab. Adults with locally advanced or metastatic melanoma, renal cell, hepatocellular, or head and neck squamous cell carcinoma were enrolled in the trial. Before TCR sequencing, CD4+ T cells and CD8+ T cells from peripheral blood were sorted into separate populations. The germline V gene (reference sequence) gives CDR1 as LNHDA and CDR2 as SQIVND. Trimmed from V: 4 bases; trimmed from J: 5 bases; junction bases lacking a gene match: 5. The CDR3 holds 15 amino acids from the cysteine to the phenylalanine. The entry retains the CDR3 DNA only, 45 bases that are in frame from base 1.

To note about this clone: The specificity of this receptor is unknown. No much larger clone exists at a distance of one base, and base qualities are not known.

To sequence the TCRbeta CDR3 region, genomic DNA was isolated from the sorted cells. The immunoSEQ Assay was used for sequencing of TCRbeta CDR3 regions. TCRdb provides this immuneACCESS table in a form limited to in-frame rearrangements. Some clones are lacking; in checked studies, under half of them reflect an unresolved V gene, and why the rest are absent is not known. Within this sample are tens of thousands of clones, with roughly 80% of them counted one time only. The ten largest account for around 2% of the sample. This sequence originates from an adult with an advanced solid tumor such as melanoma, head and neck, liver or kidney cancer. Sequencing used CD4+ or CD8+ T cells sorted from blood, obtained in a trial of the OX40 agonist ivuxolimab. The V gene is TRBV19 and the J gene is TRBJ1-5; TRBD1 lines up with 10 middle nucleotides. The CDR3: CASSRDRGQDQPQHF. Here is the DNA: TGTGCCAGTAGTAGGGACAGGGGTCAGGATCAGCCCCAGCATTTT. The reference TRBV19 and TRBJ1-5 proteins fill in what lies around the CDR3, so the full variable domain reads DGGITQSPKYLFRKEGQNVTLSCEQNLNHDAMYWYRQDPGQGLRLIYYSQIVNDFQKGDIAEGYSVSREKKESFPLTVTSAQKNPTAFYLCASSRDRGQDQPQHFGDGTRLSIL.